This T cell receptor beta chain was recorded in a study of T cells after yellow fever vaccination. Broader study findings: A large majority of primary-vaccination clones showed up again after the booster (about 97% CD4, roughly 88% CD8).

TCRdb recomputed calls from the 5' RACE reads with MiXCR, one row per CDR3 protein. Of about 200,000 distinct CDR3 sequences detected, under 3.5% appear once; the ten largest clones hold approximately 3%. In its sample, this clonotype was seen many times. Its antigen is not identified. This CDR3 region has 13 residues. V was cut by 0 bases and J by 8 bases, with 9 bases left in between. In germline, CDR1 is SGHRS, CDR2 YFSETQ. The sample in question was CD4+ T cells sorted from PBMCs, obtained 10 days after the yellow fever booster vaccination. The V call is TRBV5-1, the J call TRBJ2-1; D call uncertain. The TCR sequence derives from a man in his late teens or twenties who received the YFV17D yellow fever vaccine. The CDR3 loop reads CASSLDLGYEQFF. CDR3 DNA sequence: TGCGCCAGCAGCTTGGACCTAGGATATGAGCAGTTCTTC.